This T cell receptor (beta chain) was sequenced in a study of T cell responses to AZD1222 COVID-19 vaccine. Study conclusions and caveats: White British people made up most donors, females outnumbered males, and clonal diversity was possibly underestimated. Reportedly, nearly half the spike-specific TCRs target unmutated variant regions. Spike as a whole was targeted by vaccine-associated CD4 TCRs, dominant at 160-218 and 743-854. Baseline seropositives among AZD1222 recipients totaled only six or seven.

Notes on this clone: What it binds is unknown.

Trimming at V came to 0 bases and at J to 2 bases, leaving 3 bases not matched to a gene. CDR1 is MNHEY, CDR2 SMNVEV, per germline (reference sequence). The CDR3 extends over 15 amino acids. Here immunoSEQ multiplex PCR was the method, and the copy in TCRdb shows in-frame clones only, minus some. The table records about 170,000 clones, approximately 90% of them present only once. This chain joins TRBV27 and TRBJ2-7; TRBD1 matches 8 bases. Sample: peripheral blood, taken on day 0 of AZD1222 vaccination. This sequence was found in an adult in good health. For the CDR3, the DNA is TGTGCCAGCAGTTTATCAGGGGGACAGGCCTACGAGCAGTACTTC. Amino acid sequence: CASSLSGGQAYEQYF.